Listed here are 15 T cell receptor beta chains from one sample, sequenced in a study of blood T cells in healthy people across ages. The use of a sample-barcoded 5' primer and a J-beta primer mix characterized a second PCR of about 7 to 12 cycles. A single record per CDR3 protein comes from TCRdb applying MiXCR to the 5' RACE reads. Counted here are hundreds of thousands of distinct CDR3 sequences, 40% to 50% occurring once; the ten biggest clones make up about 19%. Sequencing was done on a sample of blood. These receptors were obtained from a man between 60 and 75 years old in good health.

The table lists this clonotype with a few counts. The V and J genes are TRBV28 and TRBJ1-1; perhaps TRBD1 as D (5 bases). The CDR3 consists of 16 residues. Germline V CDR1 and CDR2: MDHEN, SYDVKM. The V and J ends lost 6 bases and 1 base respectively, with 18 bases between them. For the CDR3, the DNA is TGTGCCAGCAGCCCCGGACAAGCCCTTGGGAACACTGAAGCTTTCTTT. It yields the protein CASSPGQALGNTEAFF.

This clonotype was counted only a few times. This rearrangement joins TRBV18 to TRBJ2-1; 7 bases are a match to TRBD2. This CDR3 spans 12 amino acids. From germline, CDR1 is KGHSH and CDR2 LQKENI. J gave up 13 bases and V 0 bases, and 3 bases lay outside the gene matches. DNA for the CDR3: TGTGCCAGCTCACCACCCAGCGGGACCCAGTTCTTC. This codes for CASSPPSGTQFF.

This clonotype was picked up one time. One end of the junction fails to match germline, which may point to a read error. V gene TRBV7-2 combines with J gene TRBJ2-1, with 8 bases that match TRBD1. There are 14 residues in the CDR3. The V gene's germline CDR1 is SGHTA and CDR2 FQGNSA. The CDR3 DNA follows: TGTGCCGGCAGCCCGGGACAGGACTTCAATGAGCAGTTCTTC. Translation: CAGSPGQDFNEQFF.

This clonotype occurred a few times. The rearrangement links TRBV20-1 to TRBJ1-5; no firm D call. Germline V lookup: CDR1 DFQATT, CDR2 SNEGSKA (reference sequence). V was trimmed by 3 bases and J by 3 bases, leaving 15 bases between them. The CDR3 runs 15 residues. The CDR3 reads CSARKGTSINQPQHF. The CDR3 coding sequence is TGCAGTGCTAGGAAGGGCACCTCAATCAATCAGCCCCAGCATTTT.

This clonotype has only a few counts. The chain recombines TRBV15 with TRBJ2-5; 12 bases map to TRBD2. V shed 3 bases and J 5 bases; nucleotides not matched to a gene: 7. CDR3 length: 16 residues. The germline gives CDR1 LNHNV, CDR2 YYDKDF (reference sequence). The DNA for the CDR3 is TGTGCCACCAGCAGCACTAGCGGGGGGAGGTATGAGACCCAGTACTTC. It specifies CATSSTSGGRYETQYF.

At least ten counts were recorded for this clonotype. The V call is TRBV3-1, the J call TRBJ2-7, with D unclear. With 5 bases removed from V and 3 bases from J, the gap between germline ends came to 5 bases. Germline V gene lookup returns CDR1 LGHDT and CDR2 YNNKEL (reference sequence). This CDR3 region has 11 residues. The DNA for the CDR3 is TGTGCCAGCAGCTTATACTACGAGCAGTACTTC. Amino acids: CASSLYYEQYF.

The CDR3 reads CSVEDSFDTGELFF. The CDR3 nucleotides are TGCAGCGTTGAGGACAGTTTTGACACCGGGGAGCTGTTTTTT. The chain recombines TRBV29-1 with TRBJ2-2, with D possibly TRBD1 on 6 matching bases. This CDR3 contains 14 residues. Germline CDR1 and CDR2: SQVTM and ANQGSEA. The germline V and J ends were trimmed by 3 bases and 3 bases, with 11 bases remaining between them.

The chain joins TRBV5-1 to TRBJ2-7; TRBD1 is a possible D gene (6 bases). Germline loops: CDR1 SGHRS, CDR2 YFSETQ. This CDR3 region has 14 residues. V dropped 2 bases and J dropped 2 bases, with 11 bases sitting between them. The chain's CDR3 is CASSLTRTAYEQYF. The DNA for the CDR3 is TGCGCCAGCAGCTTAACTCGGACAGCCTACGAGCAGTACTTC.

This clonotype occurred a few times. For the CDR3, the DNA is TGTGCCAGCAGTGACGAGACAGAGAGGGTAAACTATGGCTACACCTTC. Protein sequence: CASSDETERVNYGYTF. The chain uses TRBV2 and TRBJ1-2, with a tentative D call TRBD1 (5 bases). CDR1 and CDR2 (germline): SNHLY, FYNNEI. The CDR3 runs 16 residues. Trimming took 3 bases from V and 2 from J, leaving 16 bases between them.

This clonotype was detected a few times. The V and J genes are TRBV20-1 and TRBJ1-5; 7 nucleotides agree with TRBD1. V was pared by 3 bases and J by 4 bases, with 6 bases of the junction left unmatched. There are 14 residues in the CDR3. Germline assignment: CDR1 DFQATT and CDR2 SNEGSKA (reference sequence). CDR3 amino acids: CSASARDRNQPQHF. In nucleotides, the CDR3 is TGCAGTGCTAGCGCCCGGGACAGAAATCAGCCCCAGCATTTT.

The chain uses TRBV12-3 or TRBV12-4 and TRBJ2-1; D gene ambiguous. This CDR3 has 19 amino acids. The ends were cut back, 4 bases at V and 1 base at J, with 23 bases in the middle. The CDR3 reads CASSSTLTSLPRSYNEQFF. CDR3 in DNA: TGTGCCAGCAGTTCCACCCTTACTTCCCTCCCTAGGTCCTACAATGAGCAGTTCTTC.

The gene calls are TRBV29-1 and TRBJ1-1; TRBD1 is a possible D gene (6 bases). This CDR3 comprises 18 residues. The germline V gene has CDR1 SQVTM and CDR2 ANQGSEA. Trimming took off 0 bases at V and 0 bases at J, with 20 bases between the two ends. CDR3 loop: CSVEDPGDRPKLNTEAFF. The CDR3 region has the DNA TGCAGCGTTGAAGATCCGGGAGACAGGCCCAAACTGAACACTGAAGCTTTCTTT.

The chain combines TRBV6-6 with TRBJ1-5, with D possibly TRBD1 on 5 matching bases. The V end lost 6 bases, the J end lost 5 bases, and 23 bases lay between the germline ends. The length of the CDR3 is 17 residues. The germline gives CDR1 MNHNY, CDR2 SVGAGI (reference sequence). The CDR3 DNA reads TGTGCCAGCAGGATTTTAGAGGGGCGACGGAGGGATCAGCCCCAGCATTTT. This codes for CASRILEGRRRDQPQHF.

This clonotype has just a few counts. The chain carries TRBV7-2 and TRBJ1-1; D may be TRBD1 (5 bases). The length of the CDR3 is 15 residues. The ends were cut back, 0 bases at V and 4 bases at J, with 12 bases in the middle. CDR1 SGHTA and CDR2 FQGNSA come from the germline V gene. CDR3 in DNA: TGTGCCAGCAGCTTAGCGCCAGGGCGAGGCACTGAAGCTTTCTTT. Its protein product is CASSLAPGRGTEAFF.

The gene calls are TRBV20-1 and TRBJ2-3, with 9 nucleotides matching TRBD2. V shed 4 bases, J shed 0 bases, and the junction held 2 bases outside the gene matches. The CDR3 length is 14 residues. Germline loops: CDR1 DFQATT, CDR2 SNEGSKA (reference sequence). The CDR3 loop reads CSATGLASTDTQYF. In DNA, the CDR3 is TGCAGTGCTACCGGACTAGCGAGCACAGATACGCAGTATTTT.